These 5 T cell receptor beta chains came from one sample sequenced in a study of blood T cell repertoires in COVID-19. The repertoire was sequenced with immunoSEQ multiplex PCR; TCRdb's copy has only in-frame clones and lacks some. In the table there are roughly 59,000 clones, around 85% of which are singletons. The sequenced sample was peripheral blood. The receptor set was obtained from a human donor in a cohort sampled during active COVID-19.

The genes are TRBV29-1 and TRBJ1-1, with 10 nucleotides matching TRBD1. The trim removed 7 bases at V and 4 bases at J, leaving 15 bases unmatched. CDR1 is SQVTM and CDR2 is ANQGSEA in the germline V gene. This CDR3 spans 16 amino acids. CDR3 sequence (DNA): TGCAGCGCCAAGGTGGGGACAGGGGAGGGGGCCACTGAAGCTTTCTTT. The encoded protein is CSAKVGTGEGATEAFF.

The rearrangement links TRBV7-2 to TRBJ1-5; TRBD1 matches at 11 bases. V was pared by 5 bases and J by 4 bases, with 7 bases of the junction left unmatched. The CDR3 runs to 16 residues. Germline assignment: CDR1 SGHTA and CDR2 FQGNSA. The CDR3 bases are TGTGCCAGCAGCGGTGGACAGGGGGCCCCTAATCAGCCCCAGCATTTT. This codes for CASSGGQGAPNQPQHF. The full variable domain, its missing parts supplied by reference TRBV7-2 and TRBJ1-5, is GAGVSQSPSNKVTEKGKDVELRCDPISGHTALYWYRQSLGQGLEFLIYFQGNSAPDKSGLPSDRFSAERTGGSVSTLTIQRTQQEDSAVYLCASSGGQGAPNQPQHFGDGTRLSIL.

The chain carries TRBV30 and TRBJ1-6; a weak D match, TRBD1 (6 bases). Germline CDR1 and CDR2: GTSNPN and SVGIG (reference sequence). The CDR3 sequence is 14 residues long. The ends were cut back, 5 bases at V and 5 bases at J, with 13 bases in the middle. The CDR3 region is CAWQQGRNNSPLHF. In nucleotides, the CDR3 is TGTGCCTGGCAACAGGGAAGGAATAATTCACCCCTCCACTTT.

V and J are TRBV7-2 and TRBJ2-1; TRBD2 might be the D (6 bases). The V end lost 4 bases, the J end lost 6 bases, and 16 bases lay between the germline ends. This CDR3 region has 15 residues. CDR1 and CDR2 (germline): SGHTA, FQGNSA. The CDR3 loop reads CASSSGGGNVNEQFF. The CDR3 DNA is TGTGCCAGCAGCTCCGGCGGCGGGAACGTCAATGAGCAGTTCTTC.

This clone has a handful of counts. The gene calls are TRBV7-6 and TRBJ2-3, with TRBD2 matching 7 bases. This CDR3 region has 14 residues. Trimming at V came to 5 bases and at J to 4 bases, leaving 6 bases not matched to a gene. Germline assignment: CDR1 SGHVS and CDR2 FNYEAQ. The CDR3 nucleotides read TGTGCCAGCAGCCCCCGACTAGCTGCAGATACGCAGTATTTT. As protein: CASSPRLAADTQYF.